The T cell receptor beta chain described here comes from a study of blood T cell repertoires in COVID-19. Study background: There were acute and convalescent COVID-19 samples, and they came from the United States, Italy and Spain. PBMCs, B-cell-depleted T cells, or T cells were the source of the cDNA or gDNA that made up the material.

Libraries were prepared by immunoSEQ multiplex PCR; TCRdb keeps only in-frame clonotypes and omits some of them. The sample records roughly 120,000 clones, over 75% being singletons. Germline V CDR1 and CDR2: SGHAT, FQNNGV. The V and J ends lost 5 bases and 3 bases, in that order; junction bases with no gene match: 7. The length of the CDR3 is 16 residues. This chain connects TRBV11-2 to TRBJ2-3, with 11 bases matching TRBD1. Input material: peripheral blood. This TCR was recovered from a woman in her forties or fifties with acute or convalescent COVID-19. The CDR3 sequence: CASSPRDRGVTDTQYF. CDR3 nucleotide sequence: TGTGCCAGCAGCCCCCGGGACAGGGGGGTTACAGATACGCAGTATTTT.